This record covers a single TCR beta chain. This clone has only a few counts. What antigen it recognizes has not been identified. No qualities accompany the bases; no much larger clone lies one base away. These data come from a study of beta chain features in type 1 diabetes (dated by TCRdb to 2017 to 2018). At the level of the whole study: No differences in mean age, gender distribution, total cell number or subset yield were found between patients and healthy donors. Regulatory and stem cell-like memory subsets were isolated from only 8 patients and about 8 healthy donors, whereas naive and central memory subsets came from all 30 or so donors. A total of over 90,000,000 sorted cells were examined across all samples, and a strong correlation was observed between cell number per subset and RNA yield. The study compared the TCRB repertoires of sorted circulating CD4+ T cell subsets in recently diagnosed type 1 diabetes patients with those in matched healthy donors.

The entire amount of isolated RNA was reverse transcribed using the High Capacity cDNA Reverse Transcription Kit, so the sequenced TCRB transcripts were expressed ones. Naive, central memory and regulatory T cell samples underwent deep immunoSEQ sequencing, averaging roughly 3.5 million total reads per sample. Sorted cells were lysed in RLT buffer, and RNA was extracted using DNase-treated RNeasy Micro or Mini kits according to cell number. To prevent cross-contamination, each cell subset was processed individually, whereas patient and healthy donor samples were processed jointly. Using the immunoSEQ multiplex PCR, TCRB sequences were amplified from cDNA into 87-bp fragments spanning the CDR3 region. Sequencing of the amplicons was done on the Illumina HiSeq platform. Per the authors' processing: PCR bias was computationally corrected using synthetic template baselines, reads within Hamming distance 2 were collapsed, and singletons that could not be merged were discarded. Reads were aligned to IMGT to assign V, D and J genes, CDR3 length, and insertions or deletions at six rearrangement sites. Within each subset, clonotype counts were normalized to sorted cell number, after which true diversity and Gini coefficients were computed with the tcR R package. The overlap coefficient, calculated on TCRB nucleotide sequences, was used to quantify repertoire sharing. TCRdb mirrors the immuneACCESS table, restricted to in-frame sequences. Some clones are absent from its copies; in checked studies, under half trace to an unresolved V gene, and the reason for the others is unknown. V, J and clone size were drawn from that table, and D and trimming were deduced from the DNA. In this sample the table shows around 70,000 clones, around 49% of which occur a single time. 0.65% to 0.75% of the sample belongs to the ten largest clones.

Looking up the germline V gene yields CDR1 SGHRS and CDR2 YFSETQ. The CDR3 goes from the cysteine to the phenylalanine over 15 residues. Only CDR3 DNA is held: 45 bases, read in frame from base 1. Trimming costs V 0 bases and J 3 bases, and their ends lie 13 bases apart. Each donor gave one peripheral blood draw, averaging around 0.11 L, which was collected into heparinised tubes. Naive, central memory, regulatory and stem cell-like memory CD4+ T cells were sorted on a BD FACSAria II using a panel including CD45RO, CCR7, CD25, CD127, CD95 and CD27. Every sorted population had a purity above 95%. Right away, PBMCs were isolated by Lymphoprep density gradient centrifugation and were stained directly, with no culture step. To minimize batch effects, samples were stained and sorted in pairs, one healthy donor with one patient per experiment. Broader findings and caveats from the paper: Naive, central memory and regulatory TCRB repertoires appeared more similar among patients than among healthy donors. Sequencing cDNA rather than genomic DNA could over-represent highly expressing activated cells, although activation and CD3 levels did not differ between groups. Shorter templates might have been favored by PCR, but patient and control samples were amplified and corrected together, so both groups would have been affected equally by any skew. In all four CD4+ subsets, TCRB CDR3 length was moderately but significantly shorter in type 1 diabetes patients. HLA sub-analyses involved small numbers of individuals, so any influence of HLA type on TCRB rearrangement remained unresolved. Fewer insertions and more nucleotide deletions at VDJ recombination sites were observed in patients with type 1 diabetes, implying thymic rearrangement abnormalities.

This clonotype was obtained from a man aged 30 to 39 with type 1 diabetes. The chain joins TRBV5-1 to TRBJ2-7; TRBD2 might be the D gene, on 7 matching bases. The specimen sequenced was central memory CD4+ T cells from blood. The sequenced DNA is TGCGCCAGCAGCTTGGCGAGGGGAGGGGGCTACGAGCAGTACTTC. Its translation is CASSLARGGGYEQYF.